This TCR beta chain stems from a study of blood T cell repertoires in COVID-19. Overall study context: Sites in the United States, Italy and Spain provided acute and convalescent COVID-19 samples.

The CDR3 is 12 amino acids. Trimming pared 7 bases from V and 7 bases from J, leaving 10 bases between. CDR1 MDHEN and CDR2 SYDVKM come from the germline V gene. Measured with immunoSEQ multiplex PCR; TCRdb has only the in-frame clones, and not every one. In the table there are some 200,000 clones, approximately 80% of which are singletons. The rearrangement joins TRBV28 to TRBJ1-4, with a tentative D call TRBD1 (6 bases). This clonotype was obtained from a man aged 60 to 69 with COVID-19, enrolled during active disease. Material: peripheral blood. The CDR3 loop is CASTRGVEKLFF. The CDR3 region has the DNA TGTGCCAGCACCAGGGGAGTTGAAAAACTGTTTTTT.